This T cell receptor beta chain was documented in a study of blood T cell repertoires in COVID-19. Using immunoSEQ multiplex PCR, the repertoire was profiled, and TCRdb retains in-frame clones only, with some absent. This table has approximately 91,000 clones, 76% appearing once. CDR3 length equals 11 residues. V gave up 3 bases and J gave up 12 bases, with 14 bases separating them. The germline V gene encodes CDR1 SQVTM and CDR2 ANQGSEA. This receptor was taken from a man in his sixties or seventies with acute or convalescent COVID-19. Sequencing input: peripheral blood. The gene calls are TRBV29-1 and TRBJ2-5; a possible D gene is TRBD1 (6 bases). The CDR3 here is CSVDSPAGEYF. The CDR3 region has the DNA TGCAGCGTTGATTCTCCAGCAGGGGAGTACTTC.